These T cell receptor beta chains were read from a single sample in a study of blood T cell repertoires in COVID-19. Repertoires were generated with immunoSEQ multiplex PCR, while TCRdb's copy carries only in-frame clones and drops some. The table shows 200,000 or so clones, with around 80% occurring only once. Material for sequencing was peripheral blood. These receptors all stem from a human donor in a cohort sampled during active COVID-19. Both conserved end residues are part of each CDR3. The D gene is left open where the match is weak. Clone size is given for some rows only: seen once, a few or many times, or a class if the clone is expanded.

CASSQDRGSHNEQFF,TGTGCCAGCAGCCAAGATAGAGGGAGCCACAATGAGCAGTTCTTC,-,TRBV3-1/TRBV3-2,TRBJ2-1,-
CASSNDLGSEAFF,TGTGCCAGCAGTAATGATCTAGGCAGTGAAGCTTTCTTT,-,TRBV9,TRBJ1-1,-
CASSPGISYNEQFF,TGCGCCAGCAGCCCCGGGATTAGCTACAATGAGCAGTTCTTC,-,TRBV4-3,TRBJ2-1,-
CASSEAGIYGYTF,TGTGCCAGCAGTGAGGCAGGAATATATGGCTACACCTTC,-,TRBV2,TRBJ1-2,-
CASSFTGNGYTF,TGCGCCAGCAGCTTCACAGGGAATGGCTACACCTTC,-,TRBV5-1,TRBJ1-2,-
CASSQDLAGVAKNIQYF,TGCGCCAGCAGCCAAGATCTAGCGGGAGTAGCCAAAAACATTCAGTACTTC,-,TRBV4-3,TRBJ2-4,TRBD2
CASSRTSGHNEQFF,TGTGCCAGCAGCCGGACTAGCGGCCACAATGAGCAGTTCTTC,-,TRBV6-2/TRBV6-3,TRBJ2-1,TRBD2
CASSASLAGSYNEQFF,TGTGCCAGCAGTGCCTCACTAGCGGGCTCCTACAATGAGCAGTTCTTC,-,TRBV27,TRBJ2-1,TRBD2
CASSLKPSGSAEQYF,TGTGCCAGCAGCTTAAAGCCTAGCGGGAGTGCCGAGCAGTACTTC,-,TRBV7-3,TRBJ2-7,TRBD2
CASSQGVAGAALNEQYF,TGTGCCAGCAGCCAAGGGGTAGCGGGAGCTGCTTTAAACGAGCAGTACTTC,-,TRBV14,TRBJ2-7,TRBD2
CASSSQGRLIRETQYF,TGTGCCAGCAGTTCACAGGGGAGATTGATCCGGGAGACCCAGTACTTC,-,TRBV7-3,TRBJ2-5,TRBD1
CASRPSGSGYEQYF,TGCGCCAGCAGACCTAGCGGTTCTGGTTACGAGCAGTACTTC,-,TRBV4-1,TRBJ2-7,TRBD2
CAISEGGRLAGYNEQYF,TGTGCCATCAGTGAGGGGGGGCGATTAGCGGGATACAACGAGCAGTACTTC,-,TRBV10-3,TRBJ2-7,TRBD2
CASSPLDRGSEQYF,TGTGCCAGCTCACCCCTGGACAGGGGGAGCGAGCAGTACTTC,-,TRBV18,TRBJ2-7,TRBD1
CASMGTARGRLQQYF,TGTGCCAGCATGGGAACGGCCCGGGGGAGGTTACAGCAGTACTTC,once,TRBV2,TRBJ2-7,-
CASSPGQINYGYTF,TGTGCCAGCAGCCCGGGACAGATTAACTATGGCTACACCTTC,-,TRBV28,TRBJ1-2,TRBD1
CASSGPGTVNTEAFF,TGTGCCAGCAGCGGGCCCGGGACAGTGAACACTGAAGCTTTCTTT,once,TRBV7-8,TRBJ1-1,TRBD1
CASTLDNYEQYF,TGTGCCAGCACCTTAGACAACTACGAGCAGTACTTC,-,TRBV6-6,TRBJ2-7,-
CASSELQIFGSYNSPLHF,TGTGCCAGCAGTGAACTCCAGATTTTTGGCTCCTATAATTCACCCCTCCACTTT,-,TRBV6-1,TRBJ1-6,-
CASSFGLAEPMGDIQYF,TGCGCCAGCAGCTTCGGACTAGCGGAACCTATGGGGGACATTCAGTACTTC,-,TRBV4-3,TRBJ2-4,TRBD2
CASSLDYQLLPARTEAFF,TGTGCCAGCAGCTTAGATTACCAGCTCCTGCCGGCGCGGACTGAAGCTTTCTTT,-,TRBV11-2,TRBJ1-1,-
CASSDKALAGVLYEQYF,TGTGCCAGCAGTGACAAGGCACTAGCGGGAGTTCTGTACGAGCAGTACTTC,-,TRBV6-4,TRBJ2-7,TRBD2
CASSLTGVASEQYF,TGCGCCAGCAGCTTGACAGGGGTGGCGTCCGAGCAGTACTTC,-,TRBV5-1,TRBJ2-7,TRBD1
CASSVGGYYNEQFF,TGTGCCAGCAGCGTAGGGGGCTACTACAATGAGCAGTTCTTC,few,TRBV9,TRBJ2-1,-
CASSPGGRGSYEQYF,TGTGCCAGCAGTCCCGGGGGAAGGGGATCCTACGAGCAGTACTTC,-,TRBV2,TRBJ2-7,-
CASSMGTGNSGNTIYF,TGTGCCAGTAGTATGGGGACAGGGAACTCTGGAAACACCATATATTTT,-,TRBV19,TRBJ1-3,TRBD1
CASSLTYYRGIMNTEAFF,TGTGCCAGCAGTCTTACCTACTACAGGGGGATTATGAACACTGAAGCTTTCTTT,once,TRBV28,TRBJ1-1,TRBD1
CASSDGGAESYEQYF,TGCGCCAGCAGTGACGGGGGGGCAGAGAGCTACGAGCAGTACTTC,few,TRBV10-1,TRBJ2-7,TRBD2
CASSVTGWLQNTGELFF,TGTGCCAGCAGCGTAACGGGGTGGCTACAGAACACCGGGGAGCTGTTTTTT,-,TRBV9,TRBJ2-2,-
CASSPRTGVRTDTQYF,TGTGCCAGCAGCCCCCGGACAGGGGTCCGCACAGATACGCAGTATTTT,-,TRBV7-3,TRBJ2-3,TRBD1
CASSLQGAGTDTQYF,TGTGCCAGCAGTTTACAGGGGGCGGGCACAGATACGCAGTATTTT,-,TRBV28,TRBJ2-3,TRBD1
CSADPGLAGAETQYF,TGCAGCGCTGACCCGGGACTAGCGGGAGCAGAGACCCAGTACTTC,-,TRBV29-1,TRBJ2-5,TRBD2
CATSDRTGNYGYTF,TGTGCCACCAGTGATCGGACAGGGAACTATGGCTACACCTTC,-,TRBV24-1,TRBJ1-2,TRBD1
CASSRGNTEAFF,TGCGCCAGCAGCAGGGGGAACACTGAAGCTTTCTTT,-,TRBV4-3,TRBJ1-1,-
CATSDPPGTGRYGYTF,TGTGCCACCAGTGATCCACCTGGGACAGGGCGCTATGGCTACACCTTC,-,TRBV24-1,TRBJ1-2,TRBD1
CASSFGGRSTDTQYF,TGTGCCAGCAGTTTCGGTGGGAGGAGCACAGATACGCAGTATTTT,-,TRBV27,TRBJ2-3,-
CASSQAAGAHEQYF,TGTGCCAGCAGCCAAGCGGCGGGAGCCCACGAGCAGTACTTC,-,TRBV3-1/TRBV3-2,TRBJ2-7,TRBD2
CASRLGRTGELFF,TGTGCCAGCAGACTAGGTCGGACCGGGGAGCTGTTTTTT,-,TRBV12-3/TRBV12-4,TRBJ2-2,-
CASSPQDRTLFGYTF,TGTGCCAGCAGTCCACAGGACAGGACCCTCTTTGGCTACACCTTC,-,TRBV28,TRBJ1-2,TRBD1
CASSLGGGRSNEQFF,TGTGCCAGCAGCTTGGGTGGCGGGAGGTCAAATGAGCAGTTCTTC,few,TRBV5-4,TRBJ2-1,TRBD2
CASSYRGFPNYGYTF,TGTGCCAGCAGTTACCGAGGATTCCCGAACTATGGCTACACCTTC,once,TRBV6-5,TRBJ1-2,-